Presented here are 12 T cell receptor beta chains from one specimen sequenced in a study of Graves' ophthalmopathy and Graves' hyperthyroidism. TCR beta CDR3 amplification used RNA transcripts. A first-round RT-PCR used HTBI primers, followed by a second-round multiplex PCR. Via MiXCR, TCRdb re-called the multiplex PCR reads, giving one row per CDR3 protein. This sample has about 370,000 distinct CDR3 sequences; roughly a sixth occur once, and the top ten carry 2% to 3%. The sample taken for sequencing was peripheral blood. The receptors were gathered from an adult woman with stable Graves' hyperthyroidism.

This clonotype was found many times. The CDR3 protein is CASSLALLRDRNTEAFF. CDR3 in DNA: TGTGCCAGCAGTTTAGCGCTTCTTAGGGACAGGAACACTGAAGCTTTCTTT. The genes are TRBV12-3 or TRBV12-4 and TRBJ1-1, with 7 positions matching TRBD1. The CDR3 totals 17 residues. V lost 0 bases and J lost 1; bases outside the gene matches: 8.

The sample holds many counts of this clonotype. The genes are TRBV15 and TRBJ1-1, with 8 bases fitting TRBD1. This CDR3 region has 15 residues. Germline V gene data show CDR1 as LNHNV and CDR2 as YYDKDF (reference sequence). The J segment lost 5 bases and the V segment lost 0 bases, leaving 5 bases of the junction unmatched. CDR3 DNA: TGTGCCACCAGCAGAGATCAGGGGGCATCGACTGAAGCTTTCTTT. Translated: CATSRDQGASTEAFF.

This clonotype was seen only a few times. The chain combines TRBV12-3 or TRBV12-4 with TRBJ1-5; D gene unclear. The CDR3 runs 15 residues. Trimming took 3 bases from V and 1 from J, leaving 10 bases between them. The CDR3 here is CASSLGGLSNQPQHF. The CDR3 coding sequence is TGTGCCAGCAGTTTGGGAGGGTTGAGCAATCAGCCCCAGCATTTT.

This clonotype has at least ten counts. The V call is TRBV28, the J call TRBJ2-7; D perhaps matches TRBD2 (5 bases). Germline values: CDR1 MDHEN, CDR2 SYDVKM. V was clipped by 2 bases and J by 2 bases, with 10 bases between them. There are 14 residues in the CDR3. The CDR3 protein is CASSLEAETYEQYF. CDR3 in DNA: TGTGCCAGCAGTTTAGAAGCGGAGACCTACGAGCAGTACTTC.

Comments on this clonotype: A much larger clone is a single base away; this may be a read error. V usage is TRBV20-1 and J usage is TRBJ2-5; TRBD2 aligns across 8 bases. CDR3 size: 16 residues. Germline CDR1 reads DFQATT; CDR2 reads SNEGSKA (reference sequence). The CDR3 nucleotides are TGCAGTGCTAGATCTGATTCAGCGGGAGTTCAGGAGAGCCAGTACTTC. Encoded protein: CSARSDSAGVQESQYF.

CDR3 nucleotide sequence: TGTGCCAGCAGGAAGCCCGGCTTCAACACAGATACGCAGTATTTT. As protein: CASRKPGFNTDTQYF. The rearrangement joins TRBV12-3 or TRBV12-4 to TRBJ2-3; D ambiguous. V lost 6 bases and J lost 2, with 15 bases in between. The CDR3 covers 15 residues.

Notes on this clonotype: In this CDR3 the conserved last residue, phenylalanine or tryptophan, is missing, so a read error is likely. Because the CDR3's place on the DNA is in doubt, the DNA is left out and the CDR3 is given as listed by TCRdb. The gene calls are TRBV19 and TRBJ1-1; TRBD1, the D gene given by the table, was not confirmed from the DNA. The CDR3 comprises 15 residues, both ends counted. Germline CDR1 reads LNHDA; CDR2 reads SQIVND (reference sequence). CDR3 amino acids: CASSITAGGQVEAWV.

This clonotype was picked up many times. One end of the junction does not line up with germline, which may come from a read error. J is TRBJ2-7 and V is TRBV24-1, with D tentatively TRBD2 (6 bases). The CDR3 loop spans 11 amino acids. The V gene's germline CDR1 is KGHDR and CDR2 SFDVKD. In nucleotides, the CDR3 is TGTGCCACCAATGATGGGAGGGAGCAGTACTTC. As protein: CATNDGREQYF.

The chain links TRBV3-1 to TRBJ2-5; D gene ambiguous. This CDR3 is built from 14 residues. The V end was cut by 0 bases, the J end by 5 bases, with 10 bases between. The germline gives CDR1 LGHDT, CDR2 YNNKEL (reference sequence). CDR3 region: CASSQDIRVETQYF. Here the CDR3 DNA reads TGTGCCAGCAGCCAAGATATACGGGTTGAGACCCAGTACTTC.

This clonotype occurred many times. J is TRBJ2-7 and V is TRBV29-1; 11 nucleotides line up with TRBD1. This CDR3 has 13 residues. In germline, CDR1 is SQVTM, CDR2 ANQGSEA. V lost 6 bases and J lost 6; bases outside the gene matches: 7. This CDR3 is CSVTGTGGSEQYF. DNA for the CDR3: TGCAGCGTCACCGGGACAGGGGGGTCCGAGCAGTACTTC.

This clonotype was counted many times. The rearrangement uses TRBV2 and TRBJ1-5; no clear D. Deletions cut 2 bases from V and 4 bases from J, with 9 bases between. Germline CDR1 and CDR2: SNHLY and FYNNEI. The CDR3 totals 14 residues. The DNA for the CDR3 is TGTGCCAGCAGTGAAATGACCCGAAATCAGCCCCAGCATTTT. As protein: CASSEMTRNQPQHF.

This clonotype was seen many times. The gene calls are TRBV28 and TRBJ2-5, with 7 nucleotides matching TRBD1. CDR1 and CDR2 from the germline V gene are MDHEN and SYDVKM. The V gene end was trimmed by 7 bases and the J gene end by 5 bases; junction bases not matched to a gene: 10. The length of the CDR3 is 14 residues. CDR3 sequence reads: CASIQAGGGETQYF. The CDR3 DNA reads TGTGCCAGCATCCAGGCAGGGGGTGGGGAGACCCAGTACTTC.